Each of the 30 T cell receptor beta chains below was sequenced from the same sample in a study of regulatory T cells in long-lasting Graves disease. Combining iRepertoire HTBI primers with Arm-PCR of CDR3 regions, the authors built TCR beta libraries. TCRdb reprocessed the multiplex PCR reads via MiXCR and lists one record per CDR3 protein. This table holds around 420,000 distinct CDR3 sequences, approximately 16% found once. The time point is: newly diagnosed GD, antithyroid drugs for less than 3 months. RNA extracted from PBMCs served as the sequencing template. These data were likewise used in another study, on T cells in Graves' hyperthyroidism and ophthalmopathy.

The input for sequencing was peripheral blood mononuclear cells (PBMCs), taken at new diagnosis, from a patient treated with antithyroid drugs. The receptors were gathered from a woman in her forties with Graves disease.

This clonotype was detected ten times or more. The chain combines TRBV5-5 with TRBJ1-5; 8 bases match TRBD1. Germline V gene sequence: CDR1 SGHKS, CDR2 YYEKEE (reference sequence). After removal of 0 bases from V and 0 bases from J, the junction contained 8 bases not matched to a gene. CDR3 size: 18 residues. CDR3 sequence (DNA): TGTGCCAGCAGCTTGGGAGACAGGGGAACTAATAGCAATCAGCCCCAGCATTTT. It encodes CASSLGDRGTNSNQPQHF.

The chain links TRBV2 to TRBJ1-5; D gene ambiguous. CDR1 and CDR2 from the germline V gene are SNHLY and FYNNEI. CDR3 length: 13 amino acids. The V and J ends lost 6 bases and 6 bases respectively, with 12 bases between them. CDR3 in DNA: TGTGCCAGCAGCTTTACACGTGGTCAGCCCCAGCATTTT. Amino acids: CASSFTRGQPQHF.

The J gene is TRBJ2-3, the V gene TRBV5-4, with D tentatively TRBD1 or TRBD2 (5 bases each). The germline V and J ends were trimmed by 4 bases and 4 bases, with 16 bases remaining between them. The CDR3 consists of 15 residues. Per germline, CDR1 SGHNT and CDR2 YYREEE (reference sequence). This CDR3 is CASSTGPNNPDTQYF. The CDR3 DNA reads TGTGCCAGCAGCACGGGACCGAATAACCCAGATACGCAGTATTTT.

The J gene is TRBJ2-3, the V gene TRBV5-1; TRBD2 matches at 9 bases. This CDR3 contains 15 residues. V was pared by 2 bases and J by 3 bases, with 4 bases of the junction left unmatched. Germline CDR1 SGHRS, CDR2 YFSETQ. CDR3 region: CASSFGGRETDTQYF. Here the CDR3 DNA reads TGCGCCAGCAGCTTCGGCGGGAGGGAGACAGATACGCAGTATTTT.

The chain has TRBV20-1 and TRBJ1-6, with no clear D. This CDR3 has 15 amino acids. The germline V gene encodes CDR1 DFQATT and CDR2 SNEGSKA (reference sequence). Trimming took off 1 base at V and 8 bases at J, with 15 bases between the two ends. DNA for the CDR3: TGCAGTGCTAGAGTGAGTGGCGGGTGGTATTCACCCCTCCACTTT. Its protein is CSARVSGGWYSPLHF.

At least ten counts were recorded for this clonotype. The junction shows a germline mismatch at one end, possibly a read error. The chain recombines TRBV28 with TRBJ2-1; 8 positions match TRBD2. Germline values: CDR1 MDHEN, CDR2 SYDVKM. This CDR3 region has 13 residues. CDR3 in amino acids: CASSFGLANEQFF. CDR3 nucleotides: TGTGCCAGCAGCTTCGGACTAGCCAATGAACAGTTCTTC.

This clonotype was recorded many times. The chain employs TRBV2 and TRBJ2-3; possible D gene TRBD1, 6 bases. V dropped 2 bases and J dropped 3 bases, with 18 bases sitting between them. The CDR3 contains 17 residues. Germline-derived CDR1 and CDR2 are SNHLY and FYNNEI. The DNA for the CDR3 is TGTGCCAGCAGTGAAAGTGTCCGCGGCAGGGGAACAGATACGCAGTATTTT. Residues: CASSESVRGRGTDTQYF.

The chain employs TRBV4-1 and TRBJ1-5; D is perhaps TRBD1 (5 bases). V lost 2 bases to trimming and J lost 0 bases, with 8 bases between them. The CDR3 has 15 amino acids. Looked up from germline, CDR1 is MGHRA and CDR2 is YSYEKL. CDR3 DNA: TGCGCCAGCAGCCAACGGGACGGTAGCAATCAGCCCCAGCATTTT. Residues: CASSQRDGSNQPQHF.

This clonotype was observed a handful of times. The V call is TRBV7-9, the J call TRBJ2-7; no reliable D call. V was shortened by 1 base and J by 2 bases, with 9 bases between the two germline ends. CDR1 is SEHNR and CDR2 is FQNEAQ in the germline V gene (reference sequence). CDR3 length equals 14 residues. This CDR3 is CASSLGHSPYEQYF. DNA of the CDR3: TGTGCCAGCAGCTTAGGACACTCTCCCTACGAGCAGTACTTC.

Many counts were recorded for this clonotype. This chain links TRBV9 with TRBJ2-7, with D unclear. Germline V gives CDR1 SGDLS, CDR2 YYNGEE. Trimming shortened V by 0 bases and J by 3 bases, and 13 bases separated the two germline ends. This CDR3 spans 15 amino acids. CDR3 loop: CASSVEVEWGYEQYF. CDR3 sequence (DNA): TGTGCCAGCAGCGTAGAGGTAGAGTGGGGCTACGAGCAGTACTTC.

This clonotype occurred many times. The rearrangement uses TRBV5-1 and TRBJ2-2; TRBD1 agrees at 10 bases. The CDR3 extends over 16 amino acids. CDR1 and CDR2 from the germline V gene are SGHRS and YFSETQ. Trimming at V came to 4 bases and at J to 3 bases, leaving 6 bases not matched to a gene. The DNA for the CDR3 is TGCGCCAGCAGCGCTCTGGGACAGGGGTACACCGGGGAGCTGTTTTTT. This translates into CASSALGQGYTGELFF.

This clonotype was detected a few times. The chain combines TRBV28 with TRBJ2-7; no clear D gene. V shed 5 bases and J shed 2 bases, with 7 bases lying between them. This CDR3 comprises 12 residues. CDR1 is MDHEN, CDR2 SYDVKM, per germline. The chain's CDR3 is CASSKNTYEQYF. CDR3 coding DNA: TGTGCCAGCAGTAAGAACACCTACGAGCAGTACTTC.

This clonotype was seen more than once but under ten times. With a far larger clone one base away, a read error is the likely cause. V usage is TRBV7-2 and J usage is TRBJ2-1; no definite D call. CDR3 length: 14 amino acids. The germline V gene encodes CDR1 SGHTA and CDR2 FQGNSA. CDR3 residues: CASSLMKGKETQHF. CDR3 DNA sequence: TGTGCCAGCAGCTTAATGAAGGGTAAAGAGACCCAGCACTTC.

On this clonotype: Just one base apart from a much larger clone, this may be a read error. The chain couples TRBV27 to TRBJ1-6; 9 bases agree with TRBD1. Germline V gives CDR1 MNHEY, CDR2 SMNVEV (reference sequence). The CDR3 has 16 residues. CDR3 DNA: TGTGCCAGCAGTTTATGGGGACAGGGCGGTAATTCATCCCTCCACTTT. Amino acids: CASSLWGQGGNSSLHF.

Comments on this clonotype: This may be a read error: a much more frequent sequence differs by one nucleotide. CDR3 in amino acids: CASIKGQGFYEQFF. In DNA, the CDR3 is TGTGCCAGCATTAAAGGACAGGGGTTCTACGAGCAGTTCTTC. V is TRBV28 and J is TRBJ2-5; TRBD1 agrees at 9 bases. The DNA end lines up better with TRBJ2-1; the J call may be wrong. This CDR3 is 14 amino acids long. The germline CDR1 and CDR2 sequences are MDHEN and SYDVKM.

This clonotype was picked up a small number of times. The chain is built from TRBV6-4 and TRBJ1-5, with 9 bases lining up with TRBD1. CDR1 and CDR2 (germline): MRHNA, SNTAGT. The V gene end was trimmed by 5 bases and the J gene end by 7 bases; junction bases not matched to a gene: 6. The CDR3 is made up of 14 amino acids. The CDR3 sequence: CASSFGQGRQPQHF. The CDR3 nucleotides are TGTGCCAGCAGTTTTGGACAGGGGAGACAGCCCCAGCATTTT.

The chain is built from TRBV20-1 and TRBJ2-7; TRBD2 aligns across 8 bases. The V gene's germline CDR1 is DFQATT and CDR2 SNEGSKA (reference sequence). This CDR3 has 16 amino acids. The J segment lost 3 bases and the V segment lost 7 bases, leaving 17 bases of the junction unmatched. CDR3 in DNA: TGCAGTGTTTTGTACGGAGCGGGAGAAAGGTTCTACGAGCAGTACTTC. Encoded protein: CSVLYGAGERFYEQYF.

About this clonotype: One base away lies a much larger clone, so this may be a sequencing read error. The chain links TRBV11-3 to TRBJ2-1; weak D call: TRBD2 (6 bases). With the DNA end fitting TRBJ2-5 better, the J assignment may be wrong. The CDR3 contains 16 residues. Germline V gives CDR1 SGHNT, CDR2 YENEEA. The CDR3 sequence is CASSLGRARHQGTQYF. The CDR3 DNA reads TGTGCCAGCAGCTTAGGGAGGGCTCGCCACCAAGGGACCCAGTACTTC.

At least ten counts were recorded for this clonotype. The CDR3 nucleotides are TGTGCCAGCAGCCCCGAGACTAGCTCGAGGATAGAGACCCAGTACTTC. Protein product: CASSPETSSRIETQYF. V usage is TRBV7-8 and J usage is TRBJ2-5; 7 bases are a match to TRBD2. The germline V gene encodes CDR1 SGHVS and CDR2 FQNEAQ. This CDR3 is built from 16 residues. The V and J ends lost 5 bases and 4 bases, in that order; junction bases with no gene match: 13.

Ten or more counts support this clonotype. The rearrangement joins TRBV7-2 to TRBJ1-1; D call uncertain. CDR1 SGHTA and CDR2 FQGNSA come from the germline V gene. Trimming took 1 base from V and 0 from J, leaving 9 bases between them. There are 15 residues in the CDR3. The CDR3 reads CASSLGVGLNTEAFF. In DNA, the CDR3 is TGTGCCAGCAGCTTAGGGGTGGGGTTGAACACTGAAGCTTTCTTT.

This clonotype was seen many times. This sequence joins TRBV20-1 and TRBJ2-7, with 7 bases that match TRBD2. J lost 3 bases, V lost 5 bases, and 10 bases had no gene match. Germline V gene sequence: CDR1 DFQATT, CDR2 SNEGSKA (reference sequence). The CDR3 consists of 14 residues. The DNA for the CDR3 is TGCAGTGCTCAAGTGGGGGGGAGCGTCTACGAGCAGTACTTC. Translation gives CSAQVGGSVYEQYF.

At least ten counts were recorded for this clonotype. The chain recombines TRBV2 with TRBJ2-2; D is ambiguous. Germline V gene lookup returns CDR1 SNHLY and CDR2 FYNNEI. V dropped 6 bases and J dropped 6 bases, with 8 bases sitting between them. The CDR3 has 12 residues. The CDR3 coding sequence is TGTGCCAGCAGATGGAATCCCGGGGAGCTGTTTTTT. Its protein product is CASRWNPGELFF.

This clonotype was counted ten times or more. The CDR3 loop is CASSGQVLGYTF. The CDR3 bases are TGTGCCAGCAGCGGACAGGTTCTTGGCTACACCTTC. The chain links TRBV5-4 to TRBJ1-2; 7 bases agree with TRBD1. Trimming cost V 4 bases and J 7 bases; bases outside gene matches: 4. The germline V gene has CDR1 SGHNT and CDR2 YYREEE (reference sequence). The CDR3 has 12 amino acids. Filled out from reference TRBV5-4 and TRBJ1-2, the complete variable domain reads ETGVTQSPTHLIKTRGQQVTLRCSSQSGHNTVSWYQQALGQGPQFIFQYYREEENGRGNFPPRFSGLQFPNYSSELNVNALELDDSALYLCASSGQVLGYTFGSGTRLTVV.

This clonotype was observed at least ten times. This may arise from a read error, as a much more abundant clone is one base away. The chain carries TRBV12-3 or TRBV12-4 and TRBJ2-1; 9 bases align to TRBD1. The V gene end was trimmed by 5 bases and the J gene end by 3 bases; junction bases not matched to a gene: 5. CDR3 length: 15 residues. The CDR3 DNA reads TGTGCCAGCAGTCCCGGGACAGGGCTCTACAATGAGCAGTTCTTC. This sequence encodes CASSPGTGLYNEQFF.

This clonotype occurred many times. CDR3 nucleotides: TGTGCCAGCAGCCCTCCCTGGGGTAAGGGGGATACGCAGTATTTT. Translated, it gives CASSPPWGKGDTQYF. This sequence joins TRBV7-9 and TRBJ2-3; weak D call: TRBD1 (5 bases). This CDR3 region has 15 residues. Germline V lookup: CDR1 SEHNR, CDR2 FQNEAQ (reference sequence). Trimming stripped 5 bases from V and 6 bases from J, with 18 bases between.

This clonotype was recorded at least ten times. The V call is TRBV12-3 or TRBV12-4, the J call TRBJ2-1; TRBD2 matches at 8 bases. J gave up 7 bases and V 5 bases, and 13 bases lay outside the gene matches. The CDR3 is made up of 16 amino acids. The chain's CDR3 is CASSRASGLGWNEQFF. The CDR3 DNA is TGTGCCAGCAGTCGAGCCTCGGGACTAGGATGGAATGAGCAGTTCTTC.

This clonotype was recorded many times. The CDR3 bases are TGTGCCAGCAGCTTAGAACTAGCGGGCTATGAGCAGTTCTTC. It yields the protein CASSLELAGYEQFF. This rearrangement joins TRBV7-2 to TRBJ2-1, with 9 positions matching TRBD2. This CDR3 is built from 14 residues. The germline V gene encodes CDR1 SGHTA and CDR2 FQGNSA. Trimming at V came to 1 base and at J to 8 bases, leaving 3 bases not matched to a gene.

The chain combines TRBV20-1 with TRBJ2-2, with D possibly being TRBD2 (6 bases). The germline V gene has CDR1 DFQATT and CDR2 SNEGSKA (reference sequence). This CDR3 region has 16 residues. Trimming left V 0 bases short and J 5 bases short, with 16 bases between. CDR3 sequence: CSAREEGAGETGELFF. CDR3 nucleotide sequence: TGCAGTGCTAGAGAGGAGGGAGCGGGTGAAACCGGGGAGCTGTTTTTT.

This clonotype was observed many times. The V call is TRBV12-3 or TRBV12-4, the J call TRBJ2-7; 10 bases match TRBD1. The CDR3 length is 15 residues. The V and J ends lost 7 bases and 0 bases, in that order; junction bases with no gene match: 6. The CDR3 sequence: CASTPGQGPSYEQYF. The CDR3, as DNA: TGTGCCAGCACCCCGGGACAGGGGCCCTCCTACGAGCAGTACTTC.

V and J are TRBV9 and TRBJ2-1; 11 bases line up with TRBD2. With 0 bases clipped from V and 3 bases from J, the junction kept 2 bases outside the gene matches. CDR1 SGDLS and CDR2 YYNGEE come from the germline V gene. The CDR3 has 16 residues. The CDR3 loop is CASSVAGLADYNEQFF. CDR3 bases: TGTGCCAGCAGCGTAGCGGGACTAGCGGACTACAATGAGCAGTTCTTC.